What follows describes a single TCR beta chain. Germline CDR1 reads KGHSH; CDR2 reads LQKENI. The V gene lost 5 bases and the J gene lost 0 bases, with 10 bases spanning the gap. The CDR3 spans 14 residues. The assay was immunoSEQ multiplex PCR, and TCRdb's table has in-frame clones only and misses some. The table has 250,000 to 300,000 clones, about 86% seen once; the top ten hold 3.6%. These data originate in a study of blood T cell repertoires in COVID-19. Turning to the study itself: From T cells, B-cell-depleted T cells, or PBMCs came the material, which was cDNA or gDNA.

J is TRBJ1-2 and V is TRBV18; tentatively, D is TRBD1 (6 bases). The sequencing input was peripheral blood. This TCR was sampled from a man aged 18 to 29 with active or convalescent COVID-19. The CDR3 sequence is CASSSSGANYGYTF. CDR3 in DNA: TGTGCCAGCTCAAGCTCAGGGGCTAACTATGGCTACACCTTC.